The 10 T cell receptor beta chains below were found in one sample sequenced in a study of shared T cell receptors in the human thymus. Profiled with immunoSEQ multiplex PCR; TCRdb holds only in-frame clones, not every one. This repertoire shows over 350,000 clones, just under 95% found once; its top ten account for 0.015% to 0.025%. The sample comprised thymocytes. The receptors stem from a human donor.

This clone was detected once. V usage is TRBV28 and J usage is TRBJ1-2, with 7 bases identical to TRBD1. Germline V gives CDR1 MDHEN, CDR2 SYDVKM. This CDR3 is 15 amino acids long. The trim removed 6 bases at V and 7 bases at J, leaving 14 bases unmatched. The CDR3 DNA sequence: TGTGCCAGCAGCTCCCCTAATGACAGGGAGGTTGGCTACACCTTC. Amino acids: CASSSPNDREVGYTF.

This CDR3 reads CASSSWPGATSYEQYF. The CDR3 coding sequence is TGTGCCAGCAGCTCTTGGCCGGGAGCAACCTCCTACGAGCAGTACTTC. V usage is TRBV11-2 and J usage is TRBJ2-7; D may be TRBD2 (6 bases). The CDR3 has 16 amino acids. From germline, CDR1 is SGHAT and CDR2 FQNNGV. The ends were cut back, 4 bases at V and 0 bases at J, with 16 bases in the middle.

The rearrangement joins TRBV28 to TRBJ1-1; D gene ambiguous. Deletions cut 2 bases from V and 1 base from J, with 2 bases between. Germline CDR1 reads MDHEN; CDR2 reads SYDVKM. CDR3 length: 12 residues. The CDR3 DNA reads TGTGCCAGCAGTTTACAGAACACTGAAGCTTTCTTT. It yields the protein CASSLQNTEAFF. Looking up the rest from reference TRBV28 and TRBJ1-1 gives the full variable domain: DVKVTQSSRYLVKRTGEKVFLECVQDMDHENMFWYRQDPGLGLRLIYFSYDVKMKEKGDIPEGYSVSREKKERFSLILESASTNQTSMYLCASSLQNTEAFFGQGTRLTVV.

The chain has TRBV15 and TRBJ2-5, with unresolved D. V was trimmed by 0 bases and J by 4 bases, leaving 27 bases between them. The CDR3 runs to 20 residues. CDR1 LNHNV and CDR2 YYDKDF come from the germline V gene (reference sequence). The CDR3 DNA reads as TGTGCCACCAGCAGAGATCAAGTATGGTCTGGCAGCTCTCTTGGAGAGACCCAGTACTTC. This translates into CATSRDQVWSGSSLGETQYF.

J is TRBJ2-1 and V is TRBV5-6; D remains ambiguous. The CDR3 consists of 19 residues. CDR1 is SGHDT, CDR2 YYEEEE, per germline. Trimming removed 8 bases from V and 0 bases from J, with 27 bases in between. This chain's CDR3 is CASQLTGPRKRSSYNEQFF. The DNA of the CDR3 is TGTGCCAGTCAGCTTACTGGACCGCGCAAGAGGTCCTCCTACAATGAGCAGTTCTTC.

The V gene is TRBV21-1, the J gene TRBJ2-1; the DNA was not compared with TRBD2, the D call given in the table. TRBV21-1 is classified as a pseudogene. The CDR3 consists of 15 residues. The CDR3 reads CASKGGDSINNEQFF. The CDR3 region has the DNA TGTGCCAGCAAAGGGGGGGACTCAATAAACAATGAGCAGTTCTTC.

The chain uses TRBV18 and TRBJ2-6; weak D call: TRBD1 (6 bases). CDR3 length: 17 amino acids. Germline CDR1 and CDR2: KGHSH and LQKENI. V was cut by 3 bases and J by 0 bases, with 12 bases left in between. DNA of the CDR3: TGTGCCAGCTCACCCCTGGGGGCATACTCTGGGGCCAACGTCCTGACTTTC. It translates to CASSPLGAYSGANVLTF. Variable domain in full (rest from reference TRBV18 and TRBJ2-6): NAGVMQNPRHLVRRRGQEARLRCSPMKGHSHVYWYRQLPEEGLKFMVYLQKENIIDESGMPKERFSAEFPKEGPSILRIQQVVRGDSAAYFCASSPLGAYSGANVLTFGAGSRLTVL.

The chain is built from TRBV6-1 and TRBJ2-1; a possible D gene is TRBD2 (6 bases). In germline, CDR1 is MNHNS, CDR2 SASEGT. Trimming left V 1 base short and J 3 bases short, with 19 bases between. CDR3 length: 18 residues. The CDR3 coding sequence is TGTGCCAGCAGTGAAGAGGAGGGAGGCCTCGGCGGCTACAATGAGCAGTTCTTC. This codes for CASSEEEGGLGGYNEQFF.

V is TRBV6-4 and J is TRBJ2-1; maybe TRBD1 (5 bases). Trimming removed 4 bases at V and 6 bases at J, with 10 bases between. Germline V gene data show CDR1 as MRHNA and CDR2 as SNTAGT. This CDR3 spans 13 amino acids. The DNA of the CDR3 is TGTGCCAGCAGTGCAGGGTTAACCAATGAGCAGTTCTTC. Translating it yields CASSAGLTNEQFF.

This clone was detected once. The J gene is TRBJ1-2, the V gene TRBV6-1; possible D gene TRBD1, 6 bases. Germline CDR1 is MNHNS and CDR2 is SASEGT. The CDR3 is 18 residues long. The ends were cut back, 4 bases at V and 2 bases at J, with 23 bases in the middle. The DNA for the CDR3 is TGTGCCAGCAGTGGGGGGCAGGGTTACGTCCTAGTAAACTATGGCTACACCTTC. It translates to CASSGGQGYVLVNYGYTF.